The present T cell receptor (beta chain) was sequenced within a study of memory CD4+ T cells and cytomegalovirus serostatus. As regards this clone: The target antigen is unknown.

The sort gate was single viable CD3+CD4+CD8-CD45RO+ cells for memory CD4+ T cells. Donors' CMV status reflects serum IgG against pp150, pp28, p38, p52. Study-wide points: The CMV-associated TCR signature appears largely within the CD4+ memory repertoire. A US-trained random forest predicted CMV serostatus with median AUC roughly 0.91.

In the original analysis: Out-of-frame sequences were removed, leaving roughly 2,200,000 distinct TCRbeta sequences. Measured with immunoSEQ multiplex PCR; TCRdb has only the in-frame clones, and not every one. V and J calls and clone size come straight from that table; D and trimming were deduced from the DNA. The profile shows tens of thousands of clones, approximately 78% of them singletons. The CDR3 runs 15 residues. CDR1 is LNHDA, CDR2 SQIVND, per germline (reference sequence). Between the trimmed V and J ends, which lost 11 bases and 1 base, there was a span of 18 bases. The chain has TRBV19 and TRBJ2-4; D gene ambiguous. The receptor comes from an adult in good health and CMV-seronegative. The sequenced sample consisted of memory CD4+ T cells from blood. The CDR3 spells CAPNALGWAKNIQYF. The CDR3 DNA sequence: TGTGCCCCAAACGCCCTGGGGTGGGCCAAAAACATTCAGTACTTC.